This entry features one T cell receptor (beta chain) sequence. Its antigen is still unknown. Alongside a J-beta primer mix, a sample-barcoded 5' primer served in a second PCR lasting roughly 7 to 11 cycles. TCRdb recomputed calls from the 5' RACE reads with MiXCR, one row per CDR3 protein. The sample shows about 1.1 million distinct CDR3 sequences, roughly two fifths of them seen only once. This sample is drawn from a study of blood T cells in healthy people across ages. General study results and limits: The study could not conclusively compare naive and antigen-experienced cells, given its unsorted PBMCs.

Germline V gene data show CDR1 as SGHRS and CDR2 as YFSETQ. The CDR3 is 17 amino acids. V dropped 1 base and J dropped 4 bases, with 20 bases sitting between them. The sequence was collected from a man in his late teens or twenties in good health. The V gene is TRBV5-1, the J gene TRBJ1-2; D is undetermined. The sample comprised blood. This chain's CDR3 is CASSLFDGPNSPYGYTF. CDR3 DNA: TGCGCCAGCAGCTTGTTCGACGGCCCGAATTCACCCTATGGCTACACCTTC.